The 16 T cell receptor beta chains below were found in one sample sequenced in a study of blood T cell repertoires in COVID-19. Data came from immunoSEQ multiplex PCR; TCRdb stores just in-frame clones and leaves some out. The sample lists fewer than 250,000 clones; more than 70% were seen once. The source material was peripheral blood. All receptors come from a man over 45 with active or convalescent COVID-19.

The chain is built from TRBV6-5 and TRBJ1-5; TRBD1 agrees at 8 bases. V dropped 6 bases and J dropped 4; count of bases not matched to a gene: 2. This CDR3 region has 13 residues. Germline CDR1 is MNHEY and CDR2 is SVGAGI. The CDR3, as DNA: TGTGCCAGCAGGACAGGGGTGAATCAGCCCCAGCATTTT. Its protein product is CASRTGVNQPQHF.

Written as DNA, the CDR3 is TGTGCCAGCAGCAAGGCCCCAGCGGGGGGCCGAGGTGAGCAGTTCTTC. Encoded protein: CASSKAPAGGRGEQFF. The chain recombines TRBV21-1 with TRBJ2-1; the table's D call TRBD2 went unverified against the DNA. TRBV21-1 is a listed pseudogene. CDR3 size: 16 residues.

V usage is TRBV29-1 and J usage is TRBJ2-5, with D uncertain. The CDR3 totals 12 residues. The germline V gene has CDR1 SQVTM and CDR2 ANQGSEA. V dropped 3 bases and J dropped 2 bases, with 7 bases sitting between them. In nucleotides, the CDR3 is TGCAGCGTTGATAATCAGCAAGAGACCCAGTACTTC. Translated: CSVDNQQETQYF.

The J gene is TRBJ2-1, the V gene TRBV7-9; tentatively, D is TRBD1 (5 bases). The CDR3 loop spans 14 amino acids. V was cut by 4 bases and J by 7 bases, with 14 bases left in between. The V gene's germline CDR1 is SEHNR and CDR2 FQNEAQ (reference sequence). The CDR3 nucleotides are TGTGCCAGCAGCTCCAAGGGCAGGGAAAATGAGCAGTTCTTC. It specifies CASSSKGRENEQFF.

The chain is built from TRBV10-3 and TRBJ1-5, with D tentatively TRBD1 (6 bases). Germline loops: CDR1 ENHRY, CDR2 SYGVKD. The CDR3 extends over 15 amino acids. The V end lost 9 bases, the J end lost 0 bases, and 15 bases lay between the germline ends. The CDR3 loop reads CAISDSGLSNQPQHF. The CDR3 DNA follows: TGTGCCATATCGGACAGCGGCCTTAGCAATCAGCCCCAGCATTTT.

The chain has TRBV3-1 (or the pseudogene TRBV3-2) and TRBJ2-3, with a possible D match to TRBD1 (6 bases). The germline V gene has CDR1 LGHDT and CDR2 YNNKEL (reference sequence). V lost 5 bases and J 2 bases, leaving 20 bases between the germline ends. The length of the CDR3 is 17 residues. The CDR3 reads CASSATQSWTVTDTQYF. CDR3 in DNA: TGTGCCAGCAGCGCTACCCAGTCGTGGACAGTCACAGATACGCAGTATTTT.

The chain uses TRBV5-1 and TRBJ1-2; a weak D match, TRBD1 (5 bases). The CDR3 is made up of 16 amino acids. V was shortened by 3 bases and J by 5 bases, with 20 bases between the two germline ends. Germline CDR1 reads SGHRS; CDR2 reads YFSETQ. CDR3 bases: TGCGCCAGCAGCTCTCAACCTTACGGGGGTACTTATGGCTACACCTTC. It specifies CASSSQPYGGTYGYTF.

This chain links TRBV27 with TRBJ1-5, with 8 bases identical to TRBD1. The V segment lost 3 bases and the J segment 1 base; nucleotides outside the gene matches: 5. Per the germline V gene, CDR1 is MNHEY and CDR2 is SMNVEV (reference sequence). The CDR3 runs to 16 residues. The CDR3 DNA sequence: TGTGCCAGCAGTTTTAACCCAGGGGGCAGCAATCAGCCCCAGCATTTT. This codes for CASSFNPGGSNQPQHF.

The chain couples TRBV29-1 to TRBJ1-2; D is possibly TRBD1 (5 bases). Germline CDR1 SQVTM, CDR2 ANQGSEA. The CDR3 spans 16 residues. Trimming shortened V by 6 bases and J by 2 bases, and 22 bases separated the two germline ends. The CDR3 here is CSVDSWSLSQNYGYTF. The CDR3 bases are TGCAGCGTCGACAGCTGGTCCCTGTCCCAAAACTATGGCTACACCTTC.

CDR3 loop: CASSQETAGVEETQYF. The CDR3 DNA reads TGCGCCAGCAGCCAAGAAACGGCGGGGGTGGAGGAGACCCAGTACTTC. The chain is built from TRBV4-1 and TRBJ2-5, with TRBD2 matching 7 bases. The germline V gene encodes CDR1 MGHRA and CDR2 YSYEKL. This CDR3 is 16 amino acids long. Unmatched junction bases numbered 9, after V lost 0 bases and J lost 5 bases.

This rearrangement joins TRBV27 to TRBJ1-1; 9 nucleotides match TRBD1. The trim removed 4 bases at V and 0 bases at J, leaving 9 bases unmatched. Germline values: CDR1 MNHEY, CDR2 SMNVEV (reference sequence). The CDR3 is 17 residues long. The CDR3 DNA is TGTGCCAGCAGTTCCCTCACCGGGACAGGGTTGAACACTGAAGCTTTCTTT. The encoded protein is CASSSLTGTGLNTEAFF.

This chain links TRBV11-2 with TRBJ2-1; TRBD1 matches 7 bases. This CDR3 has 11 amino acids. Germline CDR1 SGHAT, CDR2 FQNNGV. Trimming took 2 bases from V and 14 from J; bases not matched to a gene: 3. The DNA of the CDR3 is TGTGCCAGCAGCTTAAGACAGGGCGAGTTCTTC. Amino acids: CASSLRQGEFF. Based on the CDR3 plus reference TRBV11-2 and TRBJ2-1, the full variable domain is EAGVAQSPRYKIIEKRQSVAFWCNPISGHATLYWYQQILGQGPKLLIQFQNNGVVDDSQLPKDRFSAERLKGVDSTLKIQPAKLEDSAVYLCASSLRQGEFFGPGTRLTVL.

V and J are TRBV5-1 and TRBJ1-3; weak D call: TRBD1 (6 bases). The V gene's germline CDR1 is SGHRS and CDR2 YFSETQ. The V end lost 0 bases, the J end lost 3 bases, and 13 bases lay between the germline ends. The CDR3 spans 16 residues. CDR3 region: CASSLGTGLVGNTIYF. The CDR3, as DNA: TGCGCCAGCAGCTTGGGAACAGGGCTAGTTGGAAACACCATATATTTT.

This clone appeared a few times. The gene calls are TRBV19 and TRBJ2-3; 8 bases agree with TRBD2. The length of the CDR3 is 17 residues. Germline V gives CDR1 LNHDA, CDR2 SQIVND (reference sequence). Trimming took 5 bases from V and 2 from J; bases not matched to a gene: 12. CDR3 protein: CASSRGFRGGYTDTQYF. The CDR3 DNA reads as TGTGCCAGTAGTCGGGGCTTTCGGGGGGGGTACACAGATACGCAGTATTTT.

The CDR3 region has the DNA TGTGCCAGCAGCCCCGGGGACATCTTTGGCTACACCTTC. This gives the protein CASSPGDIFGYTF. V usage is TRBV25-1 and J usage is TRBJ1-2, with D tentatively TRBD1 (6 bases). The V and J ends lost 6 bases and 7 bases respectively, with 15 bases between them. Germline V gene data show CDR1 as MGHDK and CDR2 as SYGVNS. This CDR3 is 13 amino acids long.

The V and J genes are TRBV4-1 and TRBJ1-5; 9 nucleotides align to TRBD1. Per germline, CDR1 MGHRA and CDR2 YSYEKL. The CDR3 loop spans 17 amino acids. V gave up 1 base and J gave up 2 bases; unmatched junction bases: 6. The CDR3 is CASSQATGGEGNQPQHF. DNA of the CDR3: TGCGCCAGCAGCCAAGCGACAGGGGGAGAGGGCAATCAGCCCCAGCATTTT.